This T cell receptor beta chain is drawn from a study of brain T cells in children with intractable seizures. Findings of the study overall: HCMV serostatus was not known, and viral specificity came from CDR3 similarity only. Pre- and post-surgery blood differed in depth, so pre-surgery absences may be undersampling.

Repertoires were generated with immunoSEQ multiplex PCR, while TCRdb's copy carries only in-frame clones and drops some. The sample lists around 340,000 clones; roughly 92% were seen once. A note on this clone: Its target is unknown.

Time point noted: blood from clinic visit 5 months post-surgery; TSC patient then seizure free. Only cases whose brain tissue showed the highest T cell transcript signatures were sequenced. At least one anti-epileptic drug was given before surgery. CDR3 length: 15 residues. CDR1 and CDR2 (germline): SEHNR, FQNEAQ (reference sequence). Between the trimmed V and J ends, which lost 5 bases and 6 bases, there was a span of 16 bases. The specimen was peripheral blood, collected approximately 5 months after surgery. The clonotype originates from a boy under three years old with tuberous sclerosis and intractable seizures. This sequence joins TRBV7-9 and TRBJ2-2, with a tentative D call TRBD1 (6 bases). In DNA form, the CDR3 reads TGTGCCAGCAGCGCCAGCCCCAGGGGTTCCGGGGAGCTGTTTTTT. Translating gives CASSASPRGSGELFF.